This T cell receptor beta chain was captured by sequencing in a study of response to subunit inactivated influenza vaccine. This clonotype was recorded many times. Via MiXCR, TCRdb re-called the RT-PCR reads, giving one row per CDR3 protein. The sample has roughly 190,000 distinct CDR3 sequences; around 12% are singletons. CDR1 and CDR2 from the germline V gene are SGHRS and YFSETQ. With 4 bases clipped from V and 4 bases from J, the junction kept 8 bases outside the gene matches. This CDR3 region has 15 residues. This sample was also put to use in a study of T cells expressing NK-cell markers. That report adds: 5'RACE template switching with UMIs generated TCR beta cDNA.

The clonotype originates from a man aged 50 or older who received an inactivated influenza vaccine. The V gene is TRBV5-1, the J gene TRBJ2-3; the match to TRBD2 covers 8 bases. The specimen comprised CD8+ T cells sorted from PBMCs, sampled 11 to 12 days after vaccination. CDR3 coding DNA: TGCGCCAGCAGCCTCCCTGGGCGGGAGGCAGATACGCAGTATTTT. It specifies CASSLPGREADTQYF.